This TCR beta chain was profiled in a study of shared clonotypes between healthy human individuals. Broader study findings: Estimated clonotype richness was generally higher in naive than memory subsets.

For this clone: Its specificity is unknown.

This CDR3 region has 14 residues. V was trimmed by 1 base and J by 4 bases, leaving 10 bases between them. Germline lookup yields CDR1 MNHNS and CDR2 SASEGT. An approximately 220 ng quantity of DNA, some 30,000 T cell genomes, went into the sorted-subset replicate PCRs. Profiling relied on immunoSEQ multiplex PCR, and the TCRdb table lists in-frame clones only, not all of them. The sample gives 2,500,000 or so clones, 85% to 95% of which show up once; 0.3% to 0.45% is in the top ten. The rearrangement joins TRBV6-1 to TRBJ1-2; no reliable D call. The TCR sequence derives from a man between 18 and 29 years old in good health. Some clones in this sample may be carry-over from other donors' samples. Specimen: naive CD4+ T cells from PBMCs. Subset described: CD45RA+ positively selected. The CDR3 DNA reads as TGTGCCAGCAGTGAAGGCTGGAGGACCTATGGCTACACCTTC. Protein product: CASSEGWRTYGYTF.